The present T cell receptor (beta chain) was sequenced within a study of beta chain features in type 1 diabetes. Overall study results and limits: VDJ junctions from type 1 diabetes patients carried fewer insertions and larger deletions.

All of the isolated RNA was reverse transcribed, so expressed TCRB transcripts were sequenced. Assay used: immunoSEQ multiplex PCR; TCRdb lists only in-frame clones, some missing. Here the sample spans about 350,000 clones, about 19% being singletons. This clone was counted a few times. The antigen remains unidentified. The V gene end was trimmed by 1 base and the J gene end by 0 bases; junction bases not matched to a gene: 8. The CDR3 length is 18 residues. Per the germline V gene, CDR1 is MGHRA and CDR2 is YSYEKL. Once sorted, every population was more than 95% pure. This clonotype originated in a woman under 30 in good health. The source material was naive CD4+ T cells from blood. The chain recombines TRBV4-1 with TRBJ2-7, with 11 nucleotides matching TRBD2. For the CDR3, the DNA is TGCGCCAGCAGCCAAGGCTTGACTAGCGGGGAGCTCTCCTACGAGCAGTACTTC. This sequence encodes CASSQGLTSGELSYEQYF.